This TCR beta chain is drawn from a study of cytomegalovirus exposure and HLA in healthy donors. Study overall: Earlier, about 179 million T cells were analyzed, and 117 million unique TCR beta sequences were found among them.

PCR was performed using 60 Vbeta and 13 Jbeta primers. Data came from immunoSEQ multiplex PCR; TCRdb stores just in-frame clones and leaves some out. The data show 80,000 to 100,000 clones, around four fifths seen once. V was pared by 2 bases and J by 0 bases, with 1 base of the junction left unmatched. CDR3 size: 15 residues. CDR1 SGHRS and CDR2 YFSETQ come from the germline V gene. The sequencing input was PBMCs. This sequence originates from a female donor in good health and CMV-seropositive. The chain recombines TRBV5-1 with TRBJ1-4; 7 bases map to TRBD1. The DNA of the CDR3 is TGCGCCAGCAGCTTCCAGGGGGCAACTAATGAAAAACTGTTTTTT. It codes for CASSFQGATNEKLFF. The full variable domain, in which reference TRBV5-1 and TRBJ1-4 provide the parts outside the CDR3, is KAGVTQTPRYLIKTRGQQVTLSCSPISGHRSVSWYQQTPGQGLQFLFEYFSETQRNKGNFPGRFSGRQFSNSRSEMNVSTLELGDSALYLCASSFQGATNEKLFFGSGTQLSVL.